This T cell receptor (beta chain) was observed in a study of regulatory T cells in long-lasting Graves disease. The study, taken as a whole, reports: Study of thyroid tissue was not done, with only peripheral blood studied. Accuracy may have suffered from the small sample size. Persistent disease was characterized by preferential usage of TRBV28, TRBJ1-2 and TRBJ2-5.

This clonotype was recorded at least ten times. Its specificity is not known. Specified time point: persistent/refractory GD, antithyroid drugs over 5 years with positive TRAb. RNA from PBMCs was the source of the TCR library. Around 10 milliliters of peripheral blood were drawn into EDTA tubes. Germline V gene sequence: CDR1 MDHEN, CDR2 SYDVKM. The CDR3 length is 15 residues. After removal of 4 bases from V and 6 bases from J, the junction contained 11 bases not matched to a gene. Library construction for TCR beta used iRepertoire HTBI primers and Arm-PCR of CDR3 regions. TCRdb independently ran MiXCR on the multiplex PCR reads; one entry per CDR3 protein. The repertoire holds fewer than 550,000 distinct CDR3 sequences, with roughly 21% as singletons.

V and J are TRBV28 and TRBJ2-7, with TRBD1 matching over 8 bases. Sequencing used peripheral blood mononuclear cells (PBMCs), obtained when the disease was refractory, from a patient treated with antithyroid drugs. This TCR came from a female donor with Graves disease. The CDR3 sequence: CASSSPRTGMGEQYF. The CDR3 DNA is TGTGCCAGCAGTTCACCTCGGACAGGGATGGGCGAGCAGTACTTC.